The 23 T cell receptor beta chains below all came from one sample that was sequenced in a study of OX40 agonist ivuxolimab in advanced cancers. The data were produced by immunoSEQ multiplex PCR, yet TCRdb's version contains in-frame clones alone and is incomplete. This sample has over 85,000 clones, with approximately 87% found just once. The starting material was CD4+ or CD8+ T cells sorted from blood, obtained in a trial of the OX40 agonist ivuxolimab. The receptor set was obtained from an adult with an advanced solid tumor such as melanoma, head and neck, liver or kidney cancer.

This rearrangement joins TRBV29-1 to TRBJ1-3, with D perhaps TRBD1 (6 bases). The CDR3 is made up of 13 amino acids. Trimming pared 2 bases from V and 4 bases from J, leaving 9 bases between. Germline V gene data show CDR1 as SQVTM and CDR2 as ANQGSEA. This CDR3 reads CSVERGTGNTIYF. The CDR3 nucleotides are TGCAGCGTTGAAAGGGGGACAGGAAACACCATATATTTT.

The chain couples TRBV6-6 to TRBJ1-5, with unresolved D. V was shortened by 10 bases and J by 0 bases, with 13 bases between the two germline ends. The CDR3 covers 14 residues. Germline values: CDR1 MNHNY, CDR2 SVGAGI (reference sequence). CDR3 region: CATRGQNSNQPQHF. The DNA of the CDR3 is TGTGCCACCCGAGGGCAGAATAGCAATCAGCCCCAGCATTTT.

The chain links TRBV7-9 to TRBJ1-1, with D maybe TRBD1 (6 bases). This CDR3 contains 11 residues. Germline CDR1 SEHNR, CDR2 FQNEAQ (reference sequence). Trimming pared 3 bases from V and 10 bases from J, leaving 9 bases between. CDR3: CASSFQGLAFF. The CDR3 DNA reads as TGTGCCAGCAGCTTTCAGGGGTTAGCTTTCTTT.

The V gene is TRBV6-5, the J gene TRBJ1-1, with D perhaps TRBD1 (6 bases). Germline values: CDR1 MNHEY, CDR2 SVGAGI. This CDR3 has 15 residues. The germline V and J ends were trimmed by 2 bases and 7 bases, with 17 bases remaining between them. CDR3 loop: CASSYPGRGWNEAFF. CDR3 DNA: TGTGCCAGCAGTTACCCGGGTAGGGGGTGGAATGAAGCTTTCTTT.

This clone was detected only once. V gene TRBV7-2 combines with J gene TRBJ2-3; D remains unclear. Germline V gene data show CDR1 as SGHTA and CDR2 as FQGNSA. V lost 6 bases and J lost 3, with 4 bases in between. The CDR3 loop spans 11 amino acids. CDR3 amino acids: CASRITDTQYF. DNA for the CDR3: TGTGCCAGCAGAATAACAGATACGCAGTATTTT.

This clone was seen a single time. The chain has TRBV5-5 and TRBJ2-3, with 12 bases identical to TRBD2. The CDR3 has 13 residues. Germline loops: CDR1 SGHKS, CDR2 YYEKEE (reference sequence). Germline trimming cut 7 bases from V and 5 bases from J; bases unmatched to any gene: 2. The chain's CDR3 is CASLGLAGDTQYF. CDR3 nucleotides: TGTGCCAGCTTGGGACTAGCGGGAGATACGCAGTATTTT. The entire variable domain, with the rest obtained from reference TRBV5-5 and TRBJ2-3, is as follows: DAGVTQSPTHLIKTRGQQVTLRCSPISGHKSVSWYQQVLGQGPQFIFQYYEKEERGRGNFPDRFSARQFPNYSSELNVNALLLGDSALYLCASLGLAGDTQYFGPGTRLTVL.

The rearrangement joins TRBV7-9 to TRBJ1-1; D might be TRBD1 (6 bases). This CDR3 contains 15 residues. Germline CDR1 SEHNR, CDR2 FQNEAQ (reference sequence). The V end was cut by 4 bases, the J end by 1 base, with 13 bases between. The CDR3 nucleotides are TGTGCCAGCAGCTCGACAGGTGGGGGGAACACTGAAGCTTTCTTT. Its protein is CASSSTGGGNTEAFF.

The chain combines TRBV5-4 with TRBJ1-1; D not certain. V gave up 1 base and J gave up 0 bases, with 4 bases separating them. Germline V gives CDR1 SGHNT, CDR2 YYREEE (reference sequence). The CDR3 extends over 13 amino acids. The CDR3 reads CASSLKLNTEAFF. CDR3 nucleotide sequence: TGTGCCAGCAGCTTGAAGCTGAACACTGAAGCTTTCTTT.

A word on this clone: One end of the junction does not line up with germline, which may come from a read error. The chain carries TRBV2 and TRBJ1-6; TRBD1 aligns across 7 bases. The CDR3 sequence is 15 residues long. CDR1 SNHLY and CDR2 FYNNEI come from the germline V gene. CDR3 amino acids: CASSEDRVRGSPLHF. The CDR3 coding sequence is TGTGCCAGCAGCGAAGACAGGGTTAGAGGATCACCCCTCCACTTT.

This chain connects TRBV5-1 to TRBJ2-7, with 7 nucleotides matching TRBD1. Germline assignment: CDR1 SGHRS and CDR2 YFSETQ. Trimming took 5 bases from V and 0 from J; bases not matched to a gene: 5. This CDR3 has 14 amino acids. CDR3 loop: CASSTRDSSYEQYF. The CDR3, as DNA: TGCGCCAGCAGTACCCGGGACAGCTCCTACGAGCAGTACTTC.

The chain is built from TRBV30 and TRBJ1-2; D is uncertain. V was clipped by 7 bases and J by 9 bases, with 30 bases between them. Germline V lookup: CDR1 GTSNPN, CDR2 SVGIG (reference sequence). The CDR3 runs to 16 residues. CDR3 sequence (DNA): TGTGCCTACCTCATCGGGAAGGGTTTACAAACCGCTAGCTACACCTTC. Translating gives CAYLIGKGLQTASYTF.

V gene TRBV11-1 combines with J gene TRBJ2-7; D remains unclear. There are 14 residues in the CDR3. From germline, CDR1 is SGHAT and CDR2 FQDESV (reference sequence). The V end lost 4 bases, the J end lost 6 bases, and 16 bases lay between the germline ends. The CDR3 nucleotides read TGTGCCAGCAGCTCATTGGCTCTCACGGGCGAGCAGTACTTC. It is translated as CASSSLALTGEQYF. Variable domain in full (rest from reference TRBV11-1 and TRBJ2-7): EAEVAQSPRYKITEKSQAVAFWCDPISGHATLYWYRQILGQGPELLVQFQDESVVDDSQLPKDRFSAERLKGVDSTLKIQPAELGDSAMYLCASSSLALTGEQYFGPGTRLTVT.

The chain links TRBV6-1 to TRBJ2-6, with D tentatively TRBD1 (6 bases). From germline, CDR1 is MNHNS and CDR2 SASEGT. V lost 5 bases, J lost 4 bases, and 12 bases lay in between. The CDR3 length is 15 residues. The CDR3 loop is CASSPRTVGANVLTF. For the CDR3, the DNA is TGTGCCAGCAGTCCCAGGACAGTCGGGGCCAACGTCCTGACTTTC.

The chain is built from TRBV30 and TRBJ2-7, with D possibly matching TRBD2 (6 bases). Trimming stripped 4 bases from V and 8 bases from J, with 18 bases between. Germline V gives CDR1 GTSNPN, CDR2 SVGIG (reference sequence). There are 13 residues in the CDR3. The CDR3 bases are TGTGCCTGGACCCTAAGTGGCGGGGCACAGCAGTACTTC. Translated: CAWTLSGGAQQYF.

V usage is TRBV5-1 and J usage is TRBJ2-1, with 7 bases that match TRBD2. This CDR3 has 16 residues. In germline, CDR1 is SGHRS, CDR2 YFSETQ. Trimming at V came to 7 bases and at J to 0 bases, leaving 10 bases not matched to a gene. The CDR3 here is CASRMTSTYSYNEQFF. The CDR3 nucleotides are TGCGCCAGCCGAATGACTAGCACGTACTCCTACAATGAGCAGTTCTTC. Complete variable domain (other parts from reference TRBV5-1 and TRBJ2-1): KAGVTQTPRYLIKTRGQQVTLSCSPISGHRSVSWYQQTPGQGLQFLFEYFSETQRNKGNFPGRFSGRQFSNSRSEMNVSTLELGDSALYLCASRMTSTYSYNEQFFGPGTRLTVL.

The rearrangement uses TRBV30 and TRBJ2-2, with a weak D call TRBD2 (5 bases). V dropped 3 bases and J dropped 7 bases, with 9 bases sitting between them. The CDR3 covers 12 residues. Per the germline V gene, CDR1 is GTSNPN and CDR2 is SVGIG (reference sequence). CDR3 region: CAWSPGVGELFF. The CDR3 DNA is TGTGCCTGGAGCCCCGGGGTCGGGGAGCTGTTTTTT.

V usage is TRBV10-3 and J usage is TRBJ1-4, with D uncertain. V lost 2 bases to trimming and J lost 5 bases, with 3 bases between them. The CDR3 loop spans 12 amino acids. Germline V gives CDR1 ENHRY, CDR2 SYGVKD. This CDR3 reads CAISERNEKLFF. Written as DNA, the CDR3 is TGTGCCATCAGTGAGAGAAATGAAAAACTGTTTTTT.

This clone was seen a handful of times. This chain uses TRBV7-2 with TRBJ1-5; D is ambiguous. The CDR3 runs 13 residues. The V end lost 4 bases, the J end lost 5 bases, and 9 bases lay between the germline ends. Germline CDR1 reads SGHTA; CDR2 reads FQGNSA. The chain's CDR3 is CASSYQRDQPQHF. The DNA for the CDR3 is TGTGCCAGCAGCTACCAGAGGGATCAGCCCCAGCATTTT.

This chain links TRBV13 with TRBJ1-1; D gene unclear. The CDR3 is 13 amino acids. Trimming removed 5 bases from V and 10 bases from J, with 17 bases in between. Germline V CDR1 and CDR2: PRHDT, FYEKMQ (reference sequence). The CDR3 nucleotides are TGTGCCAGCAGCAGGGCCCGGCGAATGGGAGCTTTCTTT. It is translated as CASSRARRMGAFF.

The chain recombines TRBV6-1 with TRBJ2-7, with TRBD1 identical over 8 bases. Germline lookup yields CDR1 MNHNS and CDR2 SASEGT. V shed 6 bases and J 2 bases; nucleotides not matched to a gene: 3. The CDR3 spans 13 residues. CDR3 protein: CASRETGAYEQYF. The CDR3 nucleotides are TGTGCCAGCAGGGAGACAGGGGCCTACGAGCAGTACTTC.

V is TRBV18 and J is TRBJ2-7; D possibly corresponds to TRBD1 (6 bases). The V gene's germline CDR1 is KGHSH and CDR2 LQKENI. V lost 2 bases to trimming and J lost 3 bases, with 23 bases between them. CDR3 length: 18 residues. The CDR3 spells CASSPLPPPRGQNYEQYF. The CDR3 DNA sequence: TGTGCCAGCTCACCATTGCCCCCTCCTAGGGGACAAAACTACGAGCAGTACTTC.

The V call is TRBV5-1, the J call TRBJ1-1; D is unresolved. Germline-derived CDR1 and CDR2 are SGHRS and YFSETQ. The CDR3 is 13 amino acids. V dropped 0 bases and J dropped 8 bases, with 11 bases sitting between them. The CDR3 coding sequence is TGCGCCAGCAGCTTGGCGGTTGAGGACGAAGCTTTCTTT. Amino acids: CASSLAVEDEAFF.

The chain links TRBV7-8 to TRBJ2-7; no definite D call. V gave up 5 bases and J gave up 0 bases, with 14 bases separating them. The CDR3 runs to 15 residues. The germline V gene encodes CDR1 SGHVS and CDR2 FQNEAQ. The CDR3 spells CASSNPSVSSYEQYF. DNA of the CDR3: TGTGCCAGCAGCAATCCGTCGGTGAGCTCCTACGAGCAGTACTTC.